In this sample, the clone carrying this TCR beta chain turned up many times. Its target is unknown. Only in-frame clones appear in the TCRdb table, and some are missing; sequencing was by immunoSEQ multiplex PCR. This sample has about 94,000 clones, with roughly four fifths found just once. Per germline, CDR1 ENHRY and CDR2 SYGVKD. CDR3 length: 14 amino acids. Trimming took off 0 bases at V and 6 bases at J, with 10 bases between the two ends. The record originates from a study of radiotherapy plus CTLA-4 blockade in lung cancer. The study, taken as a whole, reports: TCR clones from tumors expanded in blood after radiotherapy plus ipilimumab.

This clonotype was obtained from a human donor with non-small cell lung cancer that progressed on radiotherapy plus ipilimumab. The chain joins TRBV10-3 to TRBJ2-3; maybe TRBD2 (6 bases). Material: peripheral blood, obtained from a patient treated with radiotherapy plus ipilimumab. This CDR3 is CAISESEGSDTQYF. The CDR3 nucleotides are TGTGCCATCAGTGAGTCGGAGGGATCCGATACGCAGTATTTT.